One and the same sample provided the 25 T cell receptor beta chains below, sequenced in a study of OX40 agonist ivuxolimab in advanced cancers. The method was immunoSEQ multiplex PCR; TCRdb's version includes in-frame clones alone and lacks a portion of them. Of some 25,000 clones in the sample, 73% were seen once. The source was CD4+ or CD8+ T cells sorted from blood, collected in a trial of the OX40 agonist ivuxolimab. Every receptor here comes from an adult with an advanced solid tumor such as melanoma, head and neck, liver or kidney cancer.

This clone qualifies as medium-sized. The chain couples TRBV21-1 to TRBJ2-7; the table's D call of TRBD2 was not tested on the DNA. TRBV21-1 is annotated as a pseudogene. The CDR3 has 16 amino acids. Here the CDR3 reads CASSQRGGLHFYEQYF. CDR3 sequence (DNA): TGTGCCAGCAGCCAAAGGGGGGGCCTACACTTCTACGAGCAGTACTTC.

Only a few counts were recorded for this clone. V is TRBV28 and J is TRBJ1-4; D not resolved. Trimming cost V 1 base and J 8 bases, with 14 bases left between them. CDR1 is MDHEN, CDR2 SYDVKM, per germline. The CDR3 spans 15 residues. As DNA, the CDR3 is TGTGCCAGCAGTTTATACAAGGGAATGAGAGAAAAACTGTTTTTT. This codes for CASSLYKGMREKLFF.

The genes are TRBV7-6 and TRBJ1-4, with D perhaps TRBD1 (6 bases). Trimming took off 5 bases at V and 8 bases at J, with 21 bases between the two ends. The CDR3 runs 16 residues. In germline, CDR1 is SGHVS, CDR2 FNYEAQ. CDR3 in amino acids: CASSPRTERREEKLFF. The CDR3 nucleotides read TGTGCCAGCAGCCCTCGGACAGAACGAAGGGAAGAAAAACTGTTTTTT.

This clone is deemed medium-sized. DNA for the CDR3: TGTGCCAGCAGCCCCACACAGGGGATGAACACTGAAGCTTTCTTT. It translates to CASSPTQGMNTEAFF. The chain uses TRBV14 and TRBJ1-1; TRBD1 matches 7 bases. V dropped 4 bases and J dropped 0; count of bases not matched to a gene: 5. The CDR3 covers 15 residues. Per the germline V gene, CDR1 is SGHDN and CDR2 is FVKESK.

The chain couples TRBV7-6 to TRBJ1-5; TRBD1 is a possible D gene (6 bases). V lost 1 base, J lost 7 bases, and 8 bases lay in between. This CDR3 comprises 13 residues. CDR1 is SGHVS, CDR2 FNYEAQ, per germline. The CDR3 reads CASSLDGGQPQHF. CDR3 coding DNA: TGTGCCAGCAGCTTAGATGGGGGCCAGCCCCAGCATTTT.

V is TRBV11-3 and J is TRBJ1-1; the D gene is possibly TRBD1 (6 bases). The CDR3 is made up of 14 amino acids. Looked up from germline, CDR1 is SGHNT and CDR2 is YENEEA. The V end lost 3 bases, the J end lost 2 bases, and 10 bases lay between the germline ends. CDR3 amino acids: CASSLPGDNTEAFF. The CDR3 DNA sequence: TGTGCCAGCAGCTTGCCAGGGGACAACACTGAAGCTTTCTTT.

In its sample, this clone was seen a few times. J is TRBJ2-5 and V is TRBV7-8; TRBD2 agrees at 8 bases. The V and J ends lost 4 bases and 13 bases, in that order; junction bases with no gene match: 5. This CDR3 is 11 amino acids long. In germline, CDR1 is SGHVS, CDR2 FQNEAQ. CDR3 sequence (DNA): TGTGCCAGCAGCTCATCCGGGACTAGGTACTTC. This codes for CASSSSGTRYF.

The chain uses TRBV6-5 and TRBJ2-3; D call uncertain. Trimming cost V 2 bases and J 1 base, with 7 bases left between them. Germline lookup yields CDR1 MNHEY and CDR2 SVGAGI. The CDR3 contains 14 residues. For the CDR3, the DNA is TGTGCCAGCAGTTACGTTACAGGCACAGATACGCAGTATTTT. This codes for CASSYVTGTDTQYF.

The CDR3 nucleotides read TGTGCCAGCTCCAGCGGACAGGGTAACACTGAAGCTTTCTTT. Its protein is CASSSGQGNTEAFF. The V gene is TRBV2, the J gene TRBJ1-1, with 8 bases lining up with TRBD1. Germline V gene sequence: CDR1 SNHLY, CDR2 FYNNEI. The ends lost 8 bases at V and 2 bases at J; junction bases unmatched: 7. The CDR3 extends over 14 amino acids.

DNA of the CDR3: TGTGCCAGCCGGGCCCCAGAACCCTACGAGCAGTACTTC. Translating gives CASRAPEPYEQYF. The V gene is TRBV6-5, the J gene TRBJ2-7; D is undetermined. This CDR3 has 13 residues. The V end was cut by 8 bases, the J end by 2 bases, with 13 bases between. Germline V gene sequence: CDR1 MNHEY, CDR2 SVGAGI.

CDR3 protein: CASSVDANYGYTF. For the CDR3, the DNA is TGTGCCAGCAGCGTAGACGCAAACTATGGCTACACCTTC. V and J are TRBV9 and TRBJ1-2; D is ambiguous. CDR3 length equals 13 residues. Germline loops: CDR1 SGDLS, CDR2 YYNGEE. The V gene lost 0 bases and the J gene lost 2 bases, with 5 bases spanning the gap.

The J gene is TRBJ2-1, the V gene TRBV19; D is undetermined. The CDR3 sequence is 15 residues long. The V and J ends lost 5 bases and 5 bases respectively, with 16 bases between them. Per germline, CDR1 LNHDA and CDR2 SQIVND (reference sequence). The CDR3: CASSPRRAVDNEQFF. CDR3 nucleotides: TGTGCCAGTAGTCCCCGAAGGGCCGTCGACAATGAGCAGTTCTTC. Filled out from reference TRBV19 and TRBJ2-1, the complete variable domain reads DGGITQSPKYLFRKEGQNVTLSCEQNLNHDAMYWYRQDPGQGLRLIYYSQIVNDFQKGDIAEGYSVSREKKESFPLTVTSAQKNPTAFYLCASSPRRAVDNEQFFGPGTRLTVL.

The rearrangement joins TRBV6-5 to TRBJ2-5; tentatively, D is TRBD1 (5 bases). Germline values: CDR1 MNHEY, CDR2 SVGAGI. The CDR3 is 14 residues long. V lost 6 bases and J lost 5, with 16 bases in between. CDR3 residues: CASRGRPEGETQYF. For the CDR3, the DNA is TGTGCCAGCAGGGGGCGCCCGGAAGGGGAGACCCAGTACTTC.

This clone has only one observation. The V and J genes are TRBV7-6 and TRBJ2-3; D tentatively reads TRBD1 or TRBD2 (6 bases each). The V end lost 5 bases, the J end lost 2 bases, and 17 bases lay between the germline ends. The CDR3 has 16 residues. Germline V lookup: CDR1 SGHVS, CDR2 FNYEAQ. The CDR3 DNA reads TGTGCCAGCAGCCCCGTCCGGGGGCGGATCACAGATACGCAGTATTTT. Protein sequence: CASSPVRGRITDTQYF.

A few counts support this clone. The chain employs TRBV7-9 and TRBJ2-1; the match to TRBD2 covers 9 bases. Per germline, CDR1 SEHNR and CDR2 FQNEAQ (reference sequence). This CDR3 has 16 residues. Trimming removed 5 bases from V and 6 bases from J; junction bases left unmatched: 11. CDR3 nucleotides: TGTGCCAGCAGCCATCTATATAGCGGGGGTGTCAATGAGCAGTTCTTC. Its translation is CASSHLYSGGVNEQFF.

Concerning this clone itself: At one of its ends the junction is not consistent with the germline gene, which may arise from a read error. The chain joins TRBV10-3 to TRBJ1-2; D is unresolved. The germline gives CDR1 ENHRY, CDR2 SYGVKD. This CDR3 has 14 residues. CDR3: CASSYERDLRGYTF. The CDR3, as DNA: TGTGCCAGCAGTTACGAGAGAGACCTGAGAGGCTACACCTTC.

In nucleotides, the CDR3 is TGTGCCAGCAGTTTATTAGGGGTTAGGTATGGCTACACCTTC. The encoded protein is CASSLLGVRYGYTF. The J gene is TRBJ1-2, the V gene TRBV28; a possible D gene is TRBD1 (5 bases). The V gene lost 1 base and the J gene lost 5 bases, with 11 bases spanning the gap. This CDR3 has 14 residues. In germline, CDR1 is MDHEN, CDR2 SYDVKM.

The genes are TRBV30 and TRBJ2-3; TRBD2 matches at 14 bases. CDR3 length: 16 amino acids. The germline V gene encodes CDR1 GTSNPN and CDR2 SVGIG (reference sequence). V was clipped by 5 bases and J by 5 bases; unmatched bases: 9. CDR3 in DNA: TGTGCCTGGGAGGGGACTAGCGGGGGCCCCGTAGATACGCAGTATTTT. This gives the protein CAWEGTSGGPVDTQYF.

The V call is TRBV5-7, the J call TRBJ1-2; D is unclear. TRBV5-7 is classed as an ORF, of uncertain function. Trimming left V 5 bases short and J 8 bases short, with 19 bases between. CDR3 length equals 14 residues. The CDR3 loop reads CASSYERDLRGYTF. The DNA for the CDR3 is TGTGCCAGCAGTTACGAGAGAGACCTGAGAGGCTACACCTTC.

This clone is classed as medium-sized. The chain combines TRBV4-1 with TRBJ2-2, with D hard to call. V lost 4 bases and J 2 bases, leaving 5 bases between the germline ends. In germline, CDR1 is MGHRA, CDR2 YSYEKL. The CDR3 spans 13 residues. This chain's CDR3 is CASSLVNTGELFF. Here the CDR3 DNA reads TGCGCCAGCAGCCTGGTTAACACCGGGGAGCTGTTTTTT.

This chain uses TRBV27 with TRBJ1-2, with 9 bases identical to TRBD1. The CDR3 totals 13 residues. With 3 bases clipped from V and 4 bases from J, the junction kept 0 bases outside the gene matches. Per germline, CDR1 MNHEY and CDR2 SMNVEV (reference sequence). The CDR3 region has the DNA TGTGCCAGCAGTTTGGGACAGGGCTATGGCTACACCTTC. It translates to CASSLGQGYGYTF.

This clone appeared a few times. The chain joins TRBV4-3 to TRBJ2-1; 7 nucleotides align to TRBD2. The germline V gene encodes CDR1 LGHNA and CDR2 YSLEER. The CDR3 sequence is 16 residues long. V lost 0 bases, J lost 4 bases, and 6 bases stayed unmatched. The CDR3 loop is CASSQDGSGAYNEQFF. As DNA, the CDR3 is TGCGCCAGCAGCCAAGATGGGAGCGGGGCGTACAATGAGCAGTTCTTC.

The J gene is TRBJ2-3, the V gene TRBV7-9; 12 bases are a match to TRBD2. Germline CDR1 reads SEHNR; CDR2 reads FQNEAQ (reference sequence). The CDR3 spans 17 residues. The junction had 4 bases not matched to a gene; V was cut back by 3 bases and J by 0 bases. In DNA form, the CDR3 reads TGTGCCAGCAGCTTCGGACTAGCGGGGACTAGCACAGATACGCAGTATTTT. This encodes CASSFGLAGTSTDTQYF.

By frequency in the sample, this clone is medium-sized (0.01 to 0.1%). V usage is TRBV6-1 and J usage is TRBJ2-2; D is possibly TRBD1 or TRBD2 (7 bases each). The germline V gene encodes CDR1 MNHNS and CDR2 SASEGT. Trimming cost V 4 bases and J 3 bases, with 15 bases left between them. CDR3 length equals 16 residues. CDR3 DNA sequence: TGTGCCAGCAGTGCTCGACAGGGAGGGTACACCGGGGAGCTGTTTTTT. Translating it yields CASSARQGGYTGELFF.

This clone was observed a handful of times. The rearrangement uses TRBV7-9 and TRBJ2-3; no clear D. The CDR3 runs 13 residues. CDR1 is SEHNR and CDR2 is FQNEAQ in the germline V gene (reference sequence). V was cut by 1 base and J by 5 bases, with 7 bases left in between. The CDR3 is CASSLEVGDTQYF. The CDR3 DNA is TGTGCCAGCAGCTTAGAGGTGGGAGATACGCAGTATTTT.